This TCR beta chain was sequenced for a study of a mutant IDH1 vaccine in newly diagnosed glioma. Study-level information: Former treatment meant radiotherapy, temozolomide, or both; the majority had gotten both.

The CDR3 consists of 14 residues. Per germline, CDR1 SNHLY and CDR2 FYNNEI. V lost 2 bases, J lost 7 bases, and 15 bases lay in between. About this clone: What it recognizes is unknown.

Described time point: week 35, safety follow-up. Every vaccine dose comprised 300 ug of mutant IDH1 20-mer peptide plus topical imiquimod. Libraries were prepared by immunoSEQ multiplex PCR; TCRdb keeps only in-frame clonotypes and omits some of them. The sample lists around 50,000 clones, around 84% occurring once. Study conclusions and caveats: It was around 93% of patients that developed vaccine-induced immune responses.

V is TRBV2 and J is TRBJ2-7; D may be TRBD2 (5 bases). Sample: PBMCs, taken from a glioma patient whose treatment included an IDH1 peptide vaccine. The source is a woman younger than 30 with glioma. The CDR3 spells CASSERTRSGEQYF. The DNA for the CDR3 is TGTGCCAGCAGTGAAAGAACTAGGAGTGGGGAGCAGTACTTC. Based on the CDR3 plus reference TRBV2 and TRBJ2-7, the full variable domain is EPEVTQTPSHQVTQMGQEVILRCVPISNHLYFYWYRQILGQKVEFLVSFYNNEISEKSEIFDDQFSVERPDGSNFTLKIRSTKLEDSAMYFCASSERTRSGEQYFGPGTRLTVT.